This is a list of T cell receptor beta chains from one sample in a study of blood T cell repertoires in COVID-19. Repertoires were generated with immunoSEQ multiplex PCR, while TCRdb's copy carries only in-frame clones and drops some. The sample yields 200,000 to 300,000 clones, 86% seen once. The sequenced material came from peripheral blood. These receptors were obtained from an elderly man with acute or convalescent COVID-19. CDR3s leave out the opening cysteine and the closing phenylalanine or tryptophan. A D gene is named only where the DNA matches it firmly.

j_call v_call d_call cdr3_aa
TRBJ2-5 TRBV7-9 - ASSLGRITGTPIRTQY
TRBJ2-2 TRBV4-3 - ASSQTQGIAGELF
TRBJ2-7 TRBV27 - ASSSRGRGTYEQY
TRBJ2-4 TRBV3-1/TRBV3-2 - ASSQRGFQY
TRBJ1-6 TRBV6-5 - ASRTLQGPLH
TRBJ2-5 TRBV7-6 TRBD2 ASSLAGGGETQY
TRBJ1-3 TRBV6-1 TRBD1 ASSEEQGQGRNTIY
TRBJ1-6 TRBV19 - ASSILQGRNSPLH
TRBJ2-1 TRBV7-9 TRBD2 ASSPTSGRASSYNEQF
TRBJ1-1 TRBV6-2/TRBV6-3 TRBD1 ASSYFAGGNTEAF
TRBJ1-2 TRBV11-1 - ASSPTPEHANYGYT
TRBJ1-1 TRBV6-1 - ASSESPRGEAF
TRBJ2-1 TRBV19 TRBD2 ASSVTGTSGYNEQF
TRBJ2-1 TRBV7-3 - ASSLTSRDNEQF
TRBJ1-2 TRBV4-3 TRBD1 ASSQHGTGGVSGYT
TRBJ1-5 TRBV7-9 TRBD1 ASSPWTGGQPQH
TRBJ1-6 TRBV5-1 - ASSLGLTSSNSPLH
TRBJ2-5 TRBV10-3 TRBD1 AISGDREETQY
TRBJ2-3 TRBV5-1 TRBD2 ASSISGSSTDTQY
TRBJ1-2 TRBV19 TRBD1 ASNPRGQGYGYT